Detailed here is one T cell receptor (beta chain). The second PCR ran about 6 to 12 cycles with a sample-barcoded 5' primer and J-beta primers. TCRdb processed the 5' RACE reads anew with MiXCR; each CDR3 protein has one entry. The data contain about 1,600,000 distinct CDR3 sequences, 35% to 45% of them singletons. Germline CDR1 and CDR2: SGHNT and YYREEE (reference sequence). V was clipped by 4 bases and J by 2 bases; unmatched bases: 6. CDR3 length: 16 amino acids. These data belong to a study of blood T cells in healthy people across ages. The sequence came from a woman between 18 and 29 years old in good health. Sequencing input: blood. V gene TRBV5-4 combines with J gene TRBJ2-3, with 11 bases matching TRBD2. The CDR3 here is CASSQGTSGYTDTQYF. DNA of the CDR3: TGTGCCAGCAGCCAGGGGACTAGCGGCTACACAGATACGCAGTATTTT.